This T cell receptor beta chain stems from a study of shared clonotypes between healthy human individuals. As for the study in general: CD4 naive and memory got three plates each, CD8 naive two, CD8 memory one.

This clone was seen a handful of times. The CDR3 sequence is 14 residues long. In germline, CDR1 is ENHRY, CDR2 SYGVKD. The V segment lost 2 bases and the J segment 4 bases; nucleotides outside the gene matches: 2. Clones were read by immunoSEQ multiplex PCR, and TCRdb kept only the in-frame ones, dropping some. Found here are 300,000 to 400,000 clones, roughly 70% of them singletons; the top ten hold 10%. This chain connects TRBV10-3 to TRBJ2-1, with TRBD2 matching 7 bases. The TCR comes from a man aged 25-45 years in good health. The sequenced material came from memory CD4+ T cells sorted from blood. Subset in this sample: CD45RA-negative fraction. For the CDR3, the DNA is TGTGCCATCAGTGAGGGGCGGGAGTACAATGAGCAGTTCTTC. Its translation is CAISEGREYNEQFF.